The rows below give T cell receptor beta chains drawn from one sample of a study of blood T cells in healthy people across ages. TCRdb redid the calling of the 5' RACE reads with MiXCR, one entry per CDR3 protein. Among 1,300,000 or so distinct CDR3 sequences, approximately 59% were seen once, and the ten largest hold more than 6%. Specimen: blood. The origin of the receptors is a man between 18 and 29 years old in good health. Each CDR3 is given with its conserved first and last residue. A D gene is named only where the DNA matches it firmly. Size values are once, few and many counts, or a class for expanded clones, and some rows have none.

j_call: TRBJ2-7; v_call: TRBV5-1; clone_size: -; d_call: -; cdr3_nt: TGCGCCAGCAGCTTGCGGGGGGCTTCGAACGAGCAGTACTTC; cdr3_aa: CASSLRGASNEQYF
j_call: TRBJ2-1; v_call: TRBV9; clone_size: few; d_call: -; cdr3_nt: TGTGCCAGCAGCGTGTCCTTGAATGAGCAGTTCTTC; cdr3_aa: CASSVSLNEQFF
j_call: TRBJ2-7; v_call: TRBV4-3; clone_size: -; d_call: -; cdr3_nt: TGCGCCAGCAGGCTACCTGGCGGTGCTCTCGAGCAGTACTTC; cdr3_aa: CASRLPGGALEQYF
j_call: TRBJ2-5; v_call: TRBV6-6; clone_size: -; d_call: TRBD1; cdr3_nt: TGTGCCAGCAAACAGACAGGGGGGTTTAGGGAGACCCAGTACTTC; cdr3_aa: CASKQTGGFRETQYF
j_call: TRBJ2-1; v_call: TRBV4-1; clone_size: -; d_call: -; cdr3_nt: TGCGCCAGCAGCCAAGTGAAGGGGGATGAGCAGTTCTTC; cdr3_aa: CASSQVKGDEQFF
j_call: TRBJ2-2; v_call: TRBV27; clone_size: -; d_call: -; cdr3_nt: TGTGCCAGCAGTTTATACAGATTTACCGGGGAGCTGTTTTTT; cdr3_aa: CASSLYRFTGELFF
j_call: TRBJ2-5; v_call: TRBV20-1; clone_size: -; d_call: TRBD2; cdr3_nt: TGCAGTGCCCGAACTAGCGGGGGGGCCAGCTCCTACAATGAGCAGTACTTC; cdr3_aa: CSARTSGGASSYNEQYF
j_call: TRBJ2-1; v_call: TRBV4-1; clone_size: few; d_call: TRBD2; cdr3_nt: TGCGCCAGCAGCCAAGATAGCGGGCTCGACCATGAGCAGTTCTTC; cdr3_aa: CASSQDSGLDHEQFF
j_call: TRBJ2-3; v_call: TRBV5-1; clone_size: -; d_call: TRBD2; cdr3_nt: TGCGCCAGCAGCTTGGTGCCAGCGGGAGTACCAGATACGCAGTATTTT; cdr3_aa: CASSLVPAGVPDTQYF
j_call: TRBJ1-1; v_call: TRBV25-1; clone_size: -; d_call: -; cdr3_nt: TGTGCCAGCAGTGAATTTACAGGTGAAGCTTTCTTT; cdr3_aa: CASSEFTGEAFF
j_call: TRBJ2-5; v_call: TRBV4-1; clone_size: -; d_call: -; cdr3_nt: TGCGCCAGCAGCCAAGTACCAGTCGAAGAGACCCAGTACTTC; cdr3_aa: CASSQVPVEETQYF
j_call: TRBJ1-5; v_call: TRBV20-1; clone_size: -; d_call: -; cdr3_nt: TGCAGTGCGAGCCTCGGATACTTCGGGGGTCAGCCCCAGCATTTT; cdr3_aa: CSASLGYFGGQPQHF
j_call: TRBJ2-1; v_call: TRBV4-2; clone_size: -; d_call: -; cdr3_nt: TGTGCCAGCAGCCAAGAGGTGGGGCGAGTCTCCTACAATGAGCAGTTCTTC; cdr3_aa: CASSQEVGRVSYNEQFF
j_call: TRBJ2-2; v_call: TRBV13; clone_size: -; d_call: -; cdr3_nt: TGTGCCAGCAGCCCCCCGGACCCCACCGGGGAGCTGTTTTTT; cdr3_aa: CASSPPDPTGELFF
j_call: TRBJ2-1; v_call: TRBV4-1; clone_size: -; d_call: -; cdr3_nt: TGCGCCAGCAGCCAGACGGGTCGGGGACACCAGCAGTTCTTC; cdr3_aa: CASSQTGRGHQQFF
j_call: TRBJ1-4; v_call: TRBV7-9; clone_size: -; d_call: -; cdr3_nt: TGTGCCAGCAGCTTATGGGATCTTAATGAAAAACTGTTTTTT; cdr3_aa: CASSLWDLNEKLFF
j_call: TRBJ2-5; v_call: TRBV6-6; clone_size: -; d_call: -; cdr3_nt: TGTGCCAGCAGTTGGCTGGCTGGGGAGACCCAGTACTTC; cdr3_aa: CASSWLAGETQYF
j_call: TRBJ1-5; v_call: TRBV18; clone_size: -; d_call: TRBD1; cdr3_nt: TGTGCCAGCTCAGCTGCCGGACAGGGAAATCAGCCCCAGCATTTT; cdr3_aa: CASSAAGQGNQPQHF
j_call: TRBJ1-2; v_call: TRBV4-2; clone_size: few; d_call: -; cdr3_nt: TGTGCCAGCAGCCAAGATGGGTGGGGGGGCTACACCTTC; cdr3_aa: CASSQDGWGGYTF
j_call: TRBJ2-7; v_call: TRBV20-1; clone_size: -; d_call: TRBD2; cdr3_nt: TGCAGTGCTACTAAAGCGGGAGTCAACTACGAGCAGTACTTC; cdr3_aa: CSATKAGVNYEQYF
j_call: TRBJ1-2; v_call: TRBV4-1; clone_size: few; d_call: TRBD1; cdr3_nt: TGCGCCAGCAGCCAAGAGTATAACAGGGGAAACTATGGCTACACCTTC; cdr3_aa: CASSQEYNRGNYGYTF
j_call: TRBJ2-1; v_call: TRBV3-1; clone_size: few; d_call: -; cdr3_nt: TGTGCCAGCAGCCAAGAGGAGGACAGCTCCAATGAGCAGTTCTTC; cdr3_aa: CASSQEEDSSNEQFF
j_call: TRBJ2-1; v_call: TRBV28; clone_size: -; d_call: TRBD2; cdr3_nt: TGTGCCAGCAGTCCGACCAACACATATCGGGGGAGGGAGGAGTTCTTC; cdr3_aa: CASSPTNTYRGREEFF
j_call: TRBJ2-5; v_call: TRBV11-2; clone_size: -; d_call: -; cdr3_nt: TGTGCCAGCACCTTAGGGGCGGGGAAAGTCCAAGAGACCCAGTACTTC; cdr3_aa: CASTLGAGKVQETQYF
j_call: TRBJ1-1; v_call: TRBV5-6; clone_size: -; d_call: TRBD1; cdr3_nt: TGTGCCAGCAGCTTGGTCAGGGGGTCTCCCACTGAAGCTTTCTTT; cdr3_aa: CASSLVRGSPTEAFF
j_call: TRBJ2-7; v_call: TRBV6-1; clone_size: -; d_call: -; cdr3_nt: TGTGCCAGCATTGGACTGGGAAGTTATAAGGACGAGCAGTACTTC; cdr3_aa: CASIGLGSYKDEQYF
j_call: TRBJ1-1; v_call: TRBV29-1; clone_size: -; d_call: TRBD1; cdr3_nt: TGCAGCGTAGACAGGGGGCCGGGCACTGAAGCTTTCTTT; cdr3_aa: CSVDRGPGTEAFF
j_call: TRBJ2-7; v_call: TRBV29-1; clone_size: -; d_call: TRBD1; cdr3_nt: TGCAGCACGAGACAGGGGGGTTCTCACGAGCAGTACTTC; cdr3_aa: CSTRQGGSHEQYF
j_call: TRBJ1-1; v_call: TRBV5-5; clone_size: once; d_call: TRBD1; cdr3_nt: TGTGCCAGCAGCTTGTGGACAGGGGGCGGTACTGAAGCTTTCTTT; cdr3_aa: CASSLWTGGGTEAFF
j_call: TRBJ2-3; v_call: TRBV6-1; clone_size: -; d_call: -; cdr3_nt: TGTGCCAGCAGTGAAGGCAGAGAGAGCACAGATACGCAGTATTTT; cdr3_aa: CASSEGRESTDTQYF
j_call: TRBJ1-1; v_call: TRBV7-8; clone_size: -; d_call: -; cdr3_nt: TGTGCCAGCAGCCCTCAAGATTGGTCAGCTTTCTTT; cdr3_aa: CASSPQDWSAFF
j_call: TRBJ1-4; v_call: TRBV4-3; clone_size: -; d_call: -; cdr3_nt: TGCGCCAGCAGCCCCAGGGAGACTAATGAAAAACTGTTTTTT; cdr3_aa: CASSPRETNEKLFF
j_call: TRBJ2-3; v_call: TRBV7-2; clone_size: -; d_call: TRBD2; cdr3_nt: TGTGCCAGCAGCTTAGGACTAGCTGGGGGTGCAGAGACGCAGTATTTT; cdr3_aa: CASSLGLAGGAETQYF
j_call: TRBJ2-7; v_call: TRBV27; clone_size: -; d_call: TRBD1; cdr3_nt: TGTGCCAGCAGTTCTATTGGGGACAGGGGATCCTACGAGCAGTACTTC; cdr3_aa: CASSSIGDRGSYEQYF
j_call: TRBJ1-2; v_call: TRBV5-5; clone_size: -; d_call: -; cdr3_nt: TGTGCCAGCAGCCCCGGGGGCCGGGCTAACTATGGCTACACCTTC; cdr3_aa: CASSPGGRANYGYTF
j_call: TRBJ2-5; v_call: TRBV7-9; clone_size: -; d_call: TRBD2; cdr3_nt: TGTGCCAGCCCCCAGCGGGGGAGTTCAGAGACCCAGTACTTC; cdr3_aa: CASPQRGSSETQYF
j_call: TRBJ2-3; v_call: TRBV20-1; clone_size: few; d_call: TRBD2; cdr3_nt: TGCAGTGCCCCGAGTCCTCTAGCGGGAGGAGATACGCAGTATTTT; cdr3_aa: CSAPSPLAGGDTQYF
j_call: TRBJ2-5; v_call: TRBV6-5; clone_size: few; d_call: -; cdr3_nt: TGTGCCAGCAGTTACTGGGGCCAACTGGAGACCCAGTACTTC; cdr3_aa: CASSYWGQLETQYF
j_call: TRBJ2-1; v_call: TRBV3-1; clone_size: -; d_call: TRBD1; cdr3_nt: TGTGCCAGCAGCCAGGGACAGGGGGCTTTTGATGAGCAGTTCTTC; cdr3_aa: CASSQGQGAFDEQFF
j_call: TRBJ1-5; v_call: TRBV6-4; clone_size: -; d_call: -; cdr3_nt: TGTGCCAGCAGTGACTGGCCGGGTTACCAGCCCCAGCATTTT; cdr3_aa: CASSDWPGYQPQHF
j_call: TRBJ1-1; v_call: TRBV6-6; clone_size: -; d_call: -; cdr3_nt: TGTGCCAGCAGTTACTCCCAGGAGAACACTGAAGCTTTCTTT; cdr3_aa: CASSYSQENTEAFF
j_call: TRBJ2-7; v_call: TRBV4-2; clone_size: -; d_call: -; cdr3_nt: TGTGCCAGCAGCCAAGGTCGTGGAGTCTACGAGCAGTACTTC; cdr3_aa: CASSQGRGVYEQYF
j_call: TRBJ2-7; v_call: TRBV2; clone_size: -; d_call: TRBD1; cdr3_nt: TGTGCCAGCAGGGGACAGGAGGAGGGGCAGTACTTC; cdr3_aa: CASRGQEEGQYF
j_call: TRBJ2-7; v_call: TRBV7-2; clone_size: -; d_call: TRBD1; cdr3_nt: TGTGCCAGCAGCTTAGGAGCGGCTGAGACAGGGGTCCTTGAGCAGTACTTC; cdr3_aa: CASSLGAAETGVLEQYF
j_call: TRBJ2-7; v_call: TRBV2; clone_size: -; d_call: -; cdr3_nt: TGTGCCAGCAGTGAAAGTCAGAGCTCCTACGAGCAGTACTTC; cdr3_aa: CASSESQSSYEQYF
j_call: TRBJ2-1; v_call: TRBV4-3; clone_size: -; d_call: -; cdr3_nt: TGCGCCAGCAGCCAAGATTGGGCAGGAGGGCTCAATGAGCAGTTCTTC; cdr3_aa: CASSQDWAGGLNEQFF
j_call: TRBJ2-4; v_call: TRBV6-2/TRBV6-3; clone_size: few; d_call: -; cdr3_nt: TGTGCCAGCAGTGGACCCCAGGGGTTTTTTGAAAACATTCAGTACTTC; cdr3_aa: CASSGPQGFFENIQYF
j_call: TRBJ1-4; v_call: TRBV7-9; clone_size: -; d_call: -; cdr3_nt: TGTGCCAGCAGCTCGACTCAGGGTGGAGGGGAAAAACTGTTTTTT; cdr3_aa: CASSSTQGGGEKLFF
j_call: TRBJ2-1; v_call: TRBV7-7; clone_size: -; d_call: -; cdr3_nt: TGTGCCAGCAGCCCCGTCGGTCGGAATGAGCAGTTCTTC; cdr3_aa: CASSPVGRNEQFF
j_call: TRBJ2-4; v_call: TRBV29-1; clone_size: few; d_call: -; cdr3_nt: TGCAGCGTTGTAGAGGGGGGCGAAAACATTCAGTACTTC; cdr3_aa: CSVVEGGENIQYF
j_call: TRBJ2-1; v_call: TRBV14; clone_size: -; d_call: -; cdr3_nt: TGTGCCAGCAGCGAGACAGGGAGGGGGCGCGGTGAGCAGTTCTTC; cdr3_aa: CASSETGRGRGEQFF